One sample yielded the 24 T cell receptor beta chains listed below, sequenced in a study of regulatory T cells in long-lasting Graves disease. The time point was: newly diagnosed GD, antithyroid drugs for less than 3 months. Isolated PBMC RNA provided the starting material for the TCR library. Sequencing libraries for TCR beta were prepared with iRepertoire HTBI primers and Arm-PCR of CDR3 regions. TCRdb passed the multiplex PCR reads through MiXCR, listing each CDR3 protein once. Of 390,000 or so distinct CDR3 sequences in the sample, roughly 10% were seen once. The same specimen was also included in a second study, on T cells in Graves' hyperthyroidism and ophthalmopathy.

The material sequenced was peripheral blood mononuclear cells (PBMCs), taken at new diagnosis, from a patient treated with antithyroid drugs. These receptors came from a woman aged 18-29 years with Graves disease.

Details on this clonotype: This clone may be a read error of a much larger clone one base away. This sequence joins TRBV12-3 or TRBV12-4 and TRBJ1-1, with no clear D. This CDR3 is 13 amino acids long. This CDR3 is CASSRGYYTEASF. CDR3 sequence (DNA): TGTGCCAGCAGCCGAGGGTATTACACTGAAGCTTCCTTT.

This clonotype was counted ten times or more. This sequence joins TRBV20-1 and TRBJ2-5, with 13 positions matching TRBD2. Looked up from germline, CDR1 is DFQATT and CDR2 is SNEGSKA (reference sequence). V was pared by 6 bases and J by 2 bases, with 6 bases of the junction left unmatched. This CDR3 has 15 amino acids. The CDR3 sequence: CSAKGLAGFQETQYF. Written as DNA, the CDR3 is TGCAGTGCCAAGGGACTAGCGGGGTTTCAAGAGACCCAGTACTTC.

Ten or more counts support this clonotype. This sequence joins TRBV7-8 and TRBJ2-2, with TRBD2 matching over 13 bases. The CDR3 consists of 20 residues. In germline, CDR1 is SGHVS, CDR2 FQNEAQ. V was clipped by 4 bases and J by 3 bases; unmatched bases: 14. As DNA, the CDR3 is TGTGCCAGCAGCTGGATTGATGGGACTAGCGGGAAATTCGACACCGGGGAGCTGTTTTTT. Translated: CASSWIDGTSGKFDTGELFF. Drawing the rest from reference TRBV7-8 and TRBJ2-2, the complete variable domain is GAGVSQSPRYKVAKRGQDVALRCDPISGHVSLFWYQQALGQGPEFLTYFQNEAQLDKSGLPSDRFFAERPEGSVSTLKIQRTQQEDSAVYLCASSWIDGTSGKFDTGELFFGEGSRLTVL.

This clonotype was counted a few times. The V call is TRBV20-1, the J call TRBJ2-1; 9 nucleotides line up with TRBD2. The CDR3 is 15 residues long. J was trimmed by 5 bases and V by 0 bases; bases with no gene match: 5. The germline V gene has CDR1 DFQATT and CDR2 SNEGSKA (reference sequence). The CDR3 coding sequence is TGCAGTGCTAGAGACTCTAGCGGGGATCACAATGAGCAGTTCTTC. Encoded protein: CSARDSSGDHNEQFF.

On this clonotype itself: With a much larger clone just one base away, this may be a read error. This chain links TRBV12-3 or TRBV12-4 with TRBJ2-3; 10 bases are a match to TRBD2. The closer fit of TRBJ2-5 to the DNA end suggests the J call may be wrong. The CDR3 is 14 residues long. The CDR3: CASSYSGGREIQYF. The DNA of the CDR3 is TGTGCCAGCAGTTATAGCGGGGGGAGGGAGATCCAGTACTTC.

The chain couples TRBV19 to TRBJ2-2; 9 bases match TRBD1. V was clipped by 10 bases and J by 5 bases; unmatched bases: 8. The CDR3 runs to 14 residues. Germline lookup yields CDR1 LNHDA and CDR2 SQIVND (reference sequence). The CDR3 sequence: CATKGDRVTGELFF. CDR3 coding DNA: TGTGCCACCAAAGGGGACAGGGTAACCGGGGAGCTGTTTTTT.

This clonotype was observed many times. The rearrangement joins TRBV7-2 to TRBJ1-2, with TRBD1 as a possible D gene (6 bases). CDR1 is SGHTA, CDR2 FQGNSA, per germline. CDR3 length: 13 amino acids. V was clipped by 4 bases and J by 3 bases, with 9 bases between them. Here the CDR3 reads CASSSQGYYGYTF. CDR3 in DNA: TGTGCCAGCAGCTCACAGGGCTACTATGGCTACACCTTC.

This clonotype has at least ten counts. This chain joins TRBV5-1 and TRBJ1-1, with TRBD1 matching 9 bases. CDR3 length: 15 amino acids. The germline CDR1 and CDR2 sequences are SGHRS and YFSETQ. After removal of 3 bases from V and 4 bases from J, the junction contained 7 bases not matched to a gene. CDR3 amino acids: CASSWRDRVSTEAFF. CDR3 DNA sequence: TGCGCCAGCAGCTGGAGGGACAGGGTTAGCACTGAAGCTTTCTTT. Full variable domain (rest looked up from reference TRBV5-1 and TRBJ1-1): KAGVTQTPRYLIKTRGQQVTLSCSPISGHRSVSWYQQTPGQGLQFLFEYFSETQRNKGNFPGRFSGRQFSNSRSEMNVSTLELGDSALYLCASSWRDRVSTEAFFGQGTRLTVV.

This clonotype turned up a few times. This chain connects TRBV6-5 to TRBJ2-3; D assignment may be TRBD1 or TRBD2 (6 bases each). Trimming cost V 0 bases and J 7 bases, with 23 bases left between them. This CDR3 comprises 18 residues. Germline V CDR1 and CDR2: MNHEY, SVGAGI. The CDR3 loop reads CASSYSGGPGVSPNTQYF. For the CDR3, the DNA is TGTGCCAGCAGTTACTCGGGAGGTCCAGGGGTATCCCCTAATACGCAGTATTTT.

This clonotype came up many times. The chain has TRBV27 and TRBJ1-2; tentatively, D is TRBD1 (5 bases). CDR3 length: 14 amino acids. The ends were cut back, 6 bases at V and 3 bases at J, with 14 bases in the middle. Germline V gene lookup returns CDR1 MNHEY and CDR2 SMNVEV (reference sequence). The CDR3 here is CASSSGTTDYGYTF. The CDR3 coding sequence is TGTGCCAGCAGCTCCGGGACCACGGACTATGGCTACACCTTC.

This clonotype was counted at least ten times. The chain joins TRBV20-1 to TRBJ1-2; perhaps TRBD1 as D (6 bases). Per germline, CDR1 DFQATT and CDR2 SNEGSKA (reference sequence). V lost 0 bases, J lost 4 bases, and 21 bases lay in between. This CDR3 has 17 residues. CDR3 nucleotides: TGCAGTGCTAGAGATGTGGCAGGGGCGTCCTATATCTATGGCTACACCTTC. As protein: CSARDVAGASYIYGYTF.

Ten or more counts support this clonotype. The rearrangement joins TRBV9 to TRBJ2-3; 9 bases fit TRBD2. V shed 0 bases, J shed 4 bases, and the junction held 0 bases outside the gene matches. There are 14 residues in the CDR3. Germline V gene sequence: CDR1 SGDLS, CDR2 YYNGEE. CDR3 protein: CASSVGGGADTQYF. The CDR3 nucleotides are TGTGCCAGCAGCGTAGGCGGGGGGGCAGATACGCAGTATTTT.

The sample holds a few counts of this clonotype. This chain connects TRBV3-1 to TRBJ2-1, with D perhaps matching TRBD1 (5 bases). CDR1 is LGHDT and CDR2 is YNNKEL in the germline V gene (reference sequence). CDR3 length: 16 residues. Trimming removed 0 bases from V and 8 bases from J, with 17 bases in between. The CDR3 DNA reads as TGTGCCAGCAGCCAAGATTGGGGCTCGAATAACGATGAGCAGTTCTTC. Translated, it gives CASSQDWGSNNDEQFF.

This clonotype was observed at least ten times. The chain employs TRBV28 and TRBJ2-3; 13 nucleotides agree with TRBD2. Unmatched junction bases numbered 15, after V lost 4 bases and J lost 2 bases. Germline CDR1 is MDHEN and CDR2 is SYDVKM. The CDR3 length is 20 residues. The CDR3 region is CASSSPGTSGERGATDTQYF. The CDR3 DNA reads TGTGCCAGCAGTTCGCCCGGGACTAGCGGGGAGAGGGGGGCCACAGATACGCAGTATTTT.

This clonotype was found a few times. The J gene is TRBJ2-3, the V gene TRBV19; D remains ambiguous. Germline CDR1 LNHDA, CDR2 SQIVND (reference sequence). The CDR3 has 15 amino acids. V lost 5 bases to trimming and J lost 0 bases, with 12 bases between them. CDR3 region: CASSLSSTSTDTQYF. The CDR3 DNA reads TGTGCCAGTAGTCTTAGCTCTACCAGCACAGATACGCAGTATTTT.

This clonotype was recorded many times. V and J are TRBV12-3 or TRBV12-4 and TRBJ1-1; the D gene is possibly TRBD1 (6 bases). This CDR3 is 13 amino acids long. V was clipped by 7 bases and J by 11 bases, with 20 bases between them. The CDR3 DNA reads TGTGCCAGCACGTCAAGAGGAGAGCAGGGGGCTTTCTTT. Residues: CASTSRGEQGAFF.

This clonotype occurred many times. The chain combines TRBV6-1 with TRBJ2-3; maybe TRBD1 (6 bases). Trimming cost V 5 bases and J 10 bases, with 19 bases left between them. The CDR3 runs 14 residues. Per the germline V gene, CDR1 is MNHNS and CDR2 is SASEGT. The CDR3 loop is CASSPNSGAVAQYF. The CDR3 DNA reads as TGTGCCAGCAGTCCTAACTCAGGGGCGGTGGCGCAGTATTTT.

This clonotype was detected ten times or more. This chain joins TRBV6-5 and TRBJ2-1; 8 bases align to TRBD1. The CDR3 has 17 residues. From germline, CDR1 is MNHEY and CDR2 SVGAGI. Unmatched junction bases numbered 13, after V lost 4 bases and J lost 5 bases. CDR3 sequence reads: CASSFYAGTGLNNEQFF. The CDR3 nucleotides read TGTGCCAGCAGTTTCTACGCGGGGACAGGACTAAACAATGAGCAGTTCTTC.

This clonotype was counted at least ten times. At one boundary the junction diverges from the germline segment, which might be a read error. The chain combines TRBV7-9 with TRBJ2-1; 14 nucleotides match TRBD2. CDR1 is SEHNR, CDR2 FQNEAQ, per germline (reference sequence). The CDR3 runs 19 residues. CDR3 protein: CASSQRGLAGVGSYNEQFF. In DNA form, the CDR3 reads TGCGCCAGCAGCCAGCGGGGACTAGCGGGAGTTGGCTCCTACAATGAGCAGTTCTTC.

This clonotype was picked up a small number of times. The CDR3 nucleotides read TGTGCCAGCAGGCCGACAGGGGCCCCCGGGTCAGATACGCAGTATTTT. Its protein is CASRPTGAPGSDTQYF. The rearrangement joins TRBV6-1 to TRBJ2-3; 8 nucleotides match TRBD1. Per germline, CDR1 MNHNS and CDR2 SASEGT. CDR3 length: 16 residues. Trimming took 6 bases from V and 4 from J; bases not matched to a gene: 12.

This chain's CDR3 is CASSQDLDSEQYF. As DNA, the CDR3 is TGTGCCAGCAGCCAAGATTTGGATTCCGAGCAGTACTTC. The V gene is TRBV3-1, the J gene TRBJ2-7, with unresolved D. The CDR3 is 13 residues long. V shed 0 bases and J shed 6 bases, with 9 bases lying between them. Germline CDR1 is LGHDT and CDR2 is YNNKEL (reference sequence).

The CDR3 region has the DNA TGCAGCGTTGATGGTCAAACTGTGGCCGAGCAGTACTTC. Translating gives CSVDGQTVAEQYF. V is TRBV29-1 and J is TRBJ2-7; D gene uncertain. Germline-derived CDR1 and CDR2 are SQVTM and ANQGSEA. Trimming left V 3 bases short and J 6 bases short, with 15 bases between. This CDR3 region has 13 residues.

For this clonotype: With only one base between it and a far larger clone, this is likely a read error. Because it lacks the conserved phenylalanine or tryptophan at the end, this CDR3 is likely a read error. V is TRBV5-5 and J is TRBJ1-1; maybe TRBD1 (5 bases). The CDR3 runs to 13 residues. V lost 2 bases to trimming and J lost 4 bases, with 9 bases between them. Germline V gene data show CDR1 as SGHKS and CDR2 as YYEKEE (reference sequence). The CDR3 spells CASSFRQSTEAFL. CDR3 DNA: TGTGCCAGCAGCTTTCGACAGTCCACTGAAGCTTTCCTT.

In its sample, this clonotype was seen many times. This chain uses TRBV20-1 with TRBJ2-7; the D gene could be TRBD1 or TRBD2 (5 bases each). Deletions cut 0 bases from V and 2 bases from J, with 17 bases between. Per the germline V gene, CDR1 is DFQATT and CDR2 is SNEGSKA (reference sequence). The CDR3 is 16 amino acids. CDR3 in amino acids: CSARDSRGAAPYEQYF. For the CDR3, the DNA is TGCAGTGCTAGAGATAGTAGGGGAGCGGCCCCCTACGAGCAGTACTTC.